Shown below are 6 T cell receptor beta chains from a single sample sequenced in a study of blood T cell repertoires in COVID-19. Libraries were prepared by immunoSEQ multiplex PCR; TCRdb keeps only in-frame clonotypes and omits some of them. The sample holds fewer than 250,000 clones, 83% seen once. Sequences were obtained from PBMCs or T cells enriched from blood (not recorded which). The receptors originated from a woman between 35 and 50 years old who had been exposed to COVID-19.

The CDR3 spells CASSLPLRQGQPQHF. The CDR3 region has the DNA TGTGCCAGTAGTCTTCCACTAAGACAGGGTCAGCCCCAGCATTTT. The chain is built from TRBV19 and TRBJ1-5; 7 bases agree with TRBD1. The CDR3 contains 15 residues. The V and J ends lost 5 bases and 6 bases, in that order; junction bases with no gene match: 10. Per germline, CDR1 LNHDA and CDR2 SQIVND (reference sequence).

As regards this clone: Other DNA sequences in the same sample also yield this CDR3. The chain's CDR3 is CASSVSGGRQETQYF. CDR3 in DNA: TGTGCCAGCAGCGTTTCTGGGGGCAGGCAAGAGACCCAGTACTTC. The chain employs TRBV9 and TRBJ2-5; a possible D gene is TRBD1 (6 bases). With 2 bases removed from V and 2 bases from J, the gap between germline ends came to 13 bases. CDR1 is SGDLS and CDR2 is YYNGEE in the germline V gene. The CDR3 has 15 amino acids.

Written as DNA, the CDR3 is TGTGCCAGCAGTGAGGCAGGGGGTTATAATCAGCCCCAGCATTTT. Translated, it gives CASSEAGGYNQPQHF. The chain is built from TRBV6-1 and TRBJ1-5; 7 positions match TRBD1. The CDR3 loop spans 15 amino acids. The V gene's germline CDR1 is MNHNS and CDR2 SASEGT. V trimming: 3 bases; J trimming: 4 bases; junction bases outside the gene matches: 6.

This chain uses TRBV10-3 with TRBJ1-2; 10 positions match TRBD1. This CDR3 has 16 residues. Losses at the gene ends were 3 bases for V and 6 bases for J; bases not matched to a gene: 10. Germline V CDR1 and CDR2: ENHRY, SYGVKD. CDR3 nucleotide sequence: TGTGCCATCAGTGACTATTCCGGGACAGGGGATCATGGCTACACCTTC. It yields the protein CAISDYSGTGDHGYTF.

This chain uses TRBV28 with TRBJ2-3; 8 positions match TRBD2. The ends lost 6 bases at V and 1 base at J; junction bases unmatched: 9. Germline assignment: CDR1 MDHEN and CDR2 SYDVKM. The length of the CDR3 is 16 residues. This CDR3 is CASRGSGGGGTDTQYF. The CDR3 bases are TGTGCCAGCAGGGGGAGCGGGGGAGGAGGCACAGATACGCAGTATTTT.

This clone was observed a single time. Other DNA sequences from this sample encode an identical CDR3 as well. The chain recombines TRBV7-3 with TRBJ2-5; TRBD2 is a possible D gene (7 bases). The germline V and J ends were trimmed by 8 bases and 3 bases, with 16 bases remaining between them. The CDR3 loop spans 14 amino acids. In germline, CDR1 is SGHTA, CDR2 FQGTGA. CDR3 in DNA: TGTGCCAGCTCTACGGTAGGGGGGGAAGAGACCCAGTACTTC. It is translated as CASSTVGGEETQYF.